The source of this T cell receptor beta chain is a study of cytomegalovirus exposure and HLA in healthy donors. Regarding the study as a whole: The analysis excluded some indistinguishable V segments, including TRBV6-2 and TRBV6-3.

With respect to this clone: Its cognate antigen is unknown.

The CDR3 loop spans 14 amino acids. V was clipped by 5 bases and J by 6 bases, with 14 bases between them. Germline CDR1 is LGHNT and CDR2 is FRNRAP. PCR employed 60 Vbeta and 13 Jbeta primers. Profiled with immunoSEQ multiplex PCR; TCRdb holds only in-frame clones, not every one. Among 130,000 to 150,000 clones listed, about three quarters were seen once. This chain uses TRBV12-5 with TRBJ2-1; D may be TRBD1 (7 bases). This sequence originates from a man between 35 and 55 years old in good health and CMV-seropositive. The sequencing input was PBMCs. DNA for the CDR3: TGTGCTAGTGGTGGAGGGGGCAGGCCCAATGAGCAGTTCTTC. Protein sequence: CASGGGGRPNEQFF.